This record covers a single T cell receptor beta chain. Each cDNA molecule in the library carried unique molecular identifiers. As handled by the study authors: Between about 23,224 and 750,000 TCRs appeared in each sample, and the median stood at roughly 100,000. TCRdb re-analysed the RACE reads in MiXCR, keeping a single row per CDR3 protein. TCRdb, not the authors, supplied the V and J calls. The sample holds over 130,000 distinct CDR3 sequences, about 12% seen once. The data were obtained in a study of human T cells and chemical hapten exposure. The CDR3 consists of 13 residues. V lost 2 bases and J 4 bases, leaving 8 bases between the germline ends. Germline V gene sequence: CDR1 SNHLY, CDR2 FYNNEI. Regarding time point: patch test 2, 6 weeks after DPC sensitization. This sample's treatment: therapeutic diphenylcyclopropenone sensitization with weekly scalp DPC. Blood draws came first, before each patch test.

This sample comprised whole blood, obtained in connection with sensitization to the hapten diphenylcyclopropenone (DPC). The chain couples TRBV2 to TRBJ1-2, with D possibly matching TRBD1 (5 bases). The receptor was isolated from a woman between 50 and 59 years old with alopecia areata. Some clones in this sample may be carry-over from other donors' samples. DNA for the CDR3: TGTGCCAGCAGTGAATCAGGGACCTATGGCTACACCTTC. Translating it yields CASSESGTYGYTF. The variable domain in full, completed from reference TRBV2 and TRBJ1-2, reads EPEVTQTPSHQVTQMGQEVILRCVPISNHLYFYWYRQILGQKVEFLVSFYNNEISEKSEIFDDQFSVERPDGSNFTLKIRSTKLEDSAMYFCASSESGTYGYTFGSGTRLTVV.